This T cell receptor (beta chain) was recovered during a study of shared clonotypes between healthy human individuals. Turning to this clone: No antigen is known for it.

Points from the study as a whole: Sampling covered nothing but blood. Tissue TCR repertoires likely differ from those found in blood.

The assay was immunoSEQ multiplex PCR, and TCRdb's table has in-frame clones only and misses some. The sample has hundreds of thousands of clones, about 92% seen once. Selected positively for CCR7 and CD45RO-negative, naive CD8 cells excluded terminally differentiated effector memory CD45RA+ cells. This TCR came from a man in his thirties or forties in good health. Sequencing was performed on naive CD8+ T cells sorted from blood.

CDR3 protein: CASSLGGDPYGYTF. The CDR3 DNA reads as TGTGCCAGCAGCTTAGGCGGGGACCCTTATGGCTACACCTTC. The chain joins TRBV11-2 to TRBJ1-2; maybe TRBD1 (5 bases). Germline V lookup: CDR1 SGHAT, CDR2 FQNNGV. Trimming removed 1 base at V and 5 bases at J, with 11 bases between. The length of the CDR3 is 14 residues.